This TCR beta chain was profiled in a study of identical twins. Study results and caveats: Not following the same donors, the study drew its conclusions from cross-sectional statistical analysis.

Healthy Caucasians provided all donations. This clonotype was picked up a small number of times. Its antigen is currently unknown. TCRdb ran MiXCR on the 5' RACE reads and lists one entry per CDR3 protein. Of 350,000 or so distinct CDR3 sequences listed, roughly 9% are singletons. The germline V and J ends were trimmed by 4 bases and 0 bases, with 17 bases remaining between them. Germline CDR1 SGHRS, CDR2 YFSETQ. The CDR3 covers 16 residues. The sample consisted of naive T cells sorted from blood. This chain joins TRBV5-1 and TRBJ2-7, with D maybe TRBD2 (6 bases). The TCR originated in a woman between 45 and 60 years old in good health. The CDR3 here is CASSDPGRGSSYEQYF. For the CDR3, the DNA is TGCGCCAGCAGCGATCCGGGACGGGGGAGCTCCTACGAGCAGTACTTC.